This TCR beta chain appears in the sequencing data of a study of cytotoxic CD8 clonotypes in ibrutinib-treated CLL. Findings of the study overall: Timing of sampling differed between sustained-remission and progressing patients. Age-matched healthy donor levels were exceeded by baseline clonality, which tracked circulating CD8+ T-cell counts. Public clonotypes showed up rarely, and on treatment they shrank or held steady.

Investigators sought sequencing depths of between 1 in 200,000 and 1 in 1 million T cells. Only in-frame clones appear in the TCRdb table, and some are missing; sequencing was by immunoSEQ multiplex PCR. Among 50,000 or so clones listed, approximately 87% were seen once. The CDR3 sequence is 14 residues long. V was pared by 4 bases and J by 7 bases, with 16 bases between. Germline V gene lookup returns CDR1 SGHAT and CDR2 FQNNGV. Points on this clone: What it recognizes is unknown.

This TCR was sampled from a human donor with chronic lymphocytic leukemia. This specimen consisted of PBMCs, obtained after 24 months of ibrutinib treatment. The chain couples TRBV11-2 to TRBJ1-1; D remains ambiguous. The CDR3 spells CASSYRLGPLEAFF. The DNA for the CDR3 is TGTGCCAGCAGCTACCGACTGGGTCCTCTTGAAGCTTTCTTT.